These 28 T cell receptor beta chains came from one sample sequenced in a study of blood T cell repertoires in COVID-19. The repertoire was sequenced with immunoSEQ multiplex PCR; TCRdb's copy has only in-frame clones and lacks some. Of around 130,000 clones listed, approximately 77% are singletons. The sequenced sample consisted of peripheral blood. These receptors were obtained from a man older than 75 with acute or convalescent COVID-19.

The chain combines TRBV10-3 with TRBJ2-7; TRBD2 is a possible D gene (6 bases). The CDR3 runs 15 residues. Germline CDR1 and CDR2: ENHRY and SYGVKD. Trimming stripped 3 bases from V and 5 bases from J, with 17 bases between. This CDR3 is CAISDRDSLAHEQYF. Written as DNA, the CDR3 is TGTGCCATCAGTGACCGGGACTCCCTCGCCCACGAGCAGTACTTC.

This sequence joins TRBV18 and TRBJ2-2; 9 bases fit TRBD1. The CDR3 contains 16 residues. From germline, CDR1 is KGHSH and CDR2 LQKENI. V gave up 4 bases and J gave up 2 bases; unmatched junction bases: 5. CDR3: CASSQPGQGNTGELFF. The CDR3 DNA reads as TGTGCCAGCTCACAGCCGGGACAGGGCAACACCGGGGAGCTGTTTTTT. The entire variable domain, with the rest obtained from reference TRBV18 and TRBJ2-2, is as follows: NAGVMQNPRHLVRRRGQEARLRCSPMKGHSHVYWYRQLPEEGLKFMVYLQKENIIDESGMPKERFSAEFPKEGPSILRIQQVVRGDSAAYFCASSQPGQGNTGELFFGEGSRLTVL.

CDR3 loop: CASSEEGRVVGYTF. In DNA, the CDR3 is TGTGCCAGCAGCGAGGAGGGCCGGGTGGTCGGCTACACCTTC. The gene calls are TRBV9 and TRBJ1-2, with unresolved D. Germline CDR1 and CDR2: SGDLS and YYNGEE. V was cut by 3 bases and J by 8 bases, with 17 bases left in between. This CDR3 is built from 14 residues.

This chain links TRBV12-2 with TRBJ2-5; the D call TRBD1 from the table was never checked on the DNA. TRBV12-2 is classified as a pseudogene. The CDR3 is made up of 16 amino acids. CDR3 sequence (DNA): TGTGCAAGTCGCTTCCAGACAGGACAGGGGGGAGAGACCCAGTACTTC. This translates into CASRFQTGQGGETQYF.

The genes are TRBV5-1 and TRBJ1-3; D is undetermined. CDR1 and CDR2 from the germline V gene are SGHRS and YFSETQ. The V end lost 0 bases, the J end lost 0 bases, and 7 bases lay between the germline ends. There are 15 residues in the CDR3. The CDR3 spells CASSLAADSGNTIYF. The DNA of the CDR3 is TGCGCCAGCAGCTTGGCCGCGGACTCTGGAAACACCATATATTTT.

The CDR3 DNA reads as TGTGCCAGCAGCTTAACAGGAGATCAGCCCCAGCATTTT. This codes for CASSLTGDQPQHF. The chain employs TRBV7-9 and TRBJ1-5; possible D gene TRBD1, 5 bases. CDR3 length: 13 residues. V was trimmed by 2 bases and J by 5 bases, leaving 7 bases between them. The germline gives CDR1 SEHNR, CDR2 FQNEAQ (reference sequence).

The rearrangement links TRBV4-3 to TRBJ2-2, with D tentatively TRBD2 (7 bases). Germline V CDR1 and CDR2: LGHNA, YSLEER. Trimming cost V 0 bases and J 6 bases, with 20 bases left between them. This CDR3 contains 18 residues. CDR3 loop: CASSQDLGGGYYPGELFF. The CDR3 region has the DNA TGCGCCAGCAGCCAAGATCTTGGGGGGGGCTATTACCCCGGGGAGCTGTTTTTT.

The CDR3: CASSSGTKGSYEQYF. CDR3 nucleotides: TGCGCCAGCAGCTCGGGGACAAAAGGATCCTACGAGCAGTACTTC. The V call is TRBV5-1, the J call TRBJ2-7; maybe TRBD1 (6 bases). V shed 3 bases and J shed 1 base, with 14 bases lying between them. The CDR3 loop spans 15 amino acids. Germline V gene sequence: CDR1 SGHRS, CDR2 YFSETQ. Supplemented by reference TRBV5-1 and TRBJ2-7, the full variable domain reads KAGVTQTPRYLIKTRGQQVTLSCSPISGHRSVSWYQQTPGQGLQFLFEYFSETQRNKGNFPGRFSGRQFSNSRSEMNVSTLELGDSALYLCASSSGTKGSYEQYFGPGTRLTVT.

V gene TRBV7-6 combines with J gene TRBJ2-4; weak D call: TRBD1 (5 bases). V was clipped by 1 base and J by 0 bases, with 13 bases between them. Germline V CDR1 and CDR2: SGHVS, FNYEAQ. The CDR3 length is 17 residues. The CDR3 loop is CASSLGARDLAKNIQYF. CDR3 nucleotides: TGTGCCAGCAGCTTAGGGGCCAGGGATCTAGCCAAAAACATTCAGTACTTC. Full variable domain (outside the CDR3, taken from reference TRBV7-6 and TRBJ2-4): GAGVSQSPRYKVTKRGQDVALRCDPISGHVSLYWYRQALGQGPEFLTYFNYEAQQDKSGLPNDRFSAERPEGSISTLTIQRTEQRDSAMYRCASSLGARDLAKNIQYFGAGTRLSVL.

The chain employs TRBV10-3 and TRBJ2-7; TRBD2 agrees at 13 bases. This CDR3 has 15 amino acids. V lost 3 bases and J lost 2; bases outside the gene matches: 1. Germline CDR1 is ENHRY and CDR2 is SYGVKD. CDR3 residues: CAISELAGGTYEQYF. The CDR3 coding sequence is TGTGCCATCAGTGAACTAGCGGGGGGGACCTACGAGCAGTACTTC.

The V and J genes are TRBV7-8 and TRBJ2-5, with a weak D call TRBD2 (6 bases). V lost 5 bases and J 1 base, leaving 17 bases between the germline ends. CDR3 size: 16 residues. Germline-derived CDR1 and CDR2 are SGHVS and FQNEAQ. CDR3 in amino acids: CASSPWGGGSQETQYF. The CDR3 DNA reads TGTGCCAGCAGCCCATGGGGTGGGGGGTCCCAAGAGACCCAGTACTTC.

The DNA of the CDR3 is TGTGCTAGTGGTCCCGAGCGGGGGGCGTTCACAGATACGCAGTATTTT. Translating gives CASGPERGAFTDTQYF. V gene TRBV12-5 combines with J gene TRBJ2-3; 9 bases match TRBD2. V gave up 5 bases and J gave up 2 bases; unmatched junction bases: 8. Germline CDR1 and CDR2: LGHNT and FRNRAP. The CDR3 is 16 residues long.

The CDR3 loop reads CASSLGQGASYEQYF. For the CDR3, the DNA is TGTGCCAGCAGTTTGGGACAGGGGGCTTCCTACGAGCAGTACTTC. The chain recombines TRBV9 with TRBJ2-7, with 12 positions matching TRBD1. J gave up 1 base and V 5 bases, and 4 bases lay outside the gene matches. This CDR3 is built from 15 residues. Germline CDR1 SGDLS, CDR2 YYNGEE.

V is TRBV18 and J is TRBJ1-6, with TRBD1 matching over 8 bases. With 5 bases clipped from V and 13 bases from J, the junction kept 16 bases outside the gene matches. CDR3 length equals 16 residues. CDR1 and CDR2 from the germline V gene are KGHSH and LQKENI. The CDR3 DNA follows: TGTGCCAGCTCAAGATCGACAGGGGCAGGGGTTGGGCCCCTCCACTTT. This sequence encodes CASSRSTGAGVGPLHF.

The CDR3 reads CASKAWRRGFDQPQHF. CDR3 bases: TGTGCCAGCAAAGCTTGGCGGCGTGGTTTTGATCAGCCCCAGCATTTT. The rearrangement uses TRBV5-8 and TRBJ1-5, with unresolved D. The CDR3 contains 16 residues. Trimming left V 6 bases short and J 5 bases short, with 21 bases between. Germline loops: CDR1 SGHTS, CDR2 YDEGEE.

The genes are TRBV9 and TRBJ1-6; D is undetermined. Germline V gene data show CDR1 as SGDLS and CDR2 as YYNGEE. The length of the CDR3 is 16 residues. The V and J ends lost 0 bases and 4 bases respectively, with 11 bases between them. In DNA, the CDR3 is TGTGCCAGCAGCGTAGGCTCTGGCGGGTATAATTCACCCCTCCACTTT. Protein product: CASSVGSGGYNSPLHF.

The chain uses TRBV10-3 and TRBJ2-5, with D tentatively TRBD1 (7 bases). The germline gives CDR1 ENHRY, CDR2 SYGVKD. CDR3 size: 14 residues. Trimming removed 10 bases from V and 3 bases from J, with 18 bases in between. The CDR3 nucleotides read TGTGCCACGCGCCGAGGGGGCGGGGAAGAGACCCAGTACTTC. The encoded protein is CATRRGGGEETQYF.

V usage is TRBV19 and J usage is TRBJ1-2, with 10 bases that match TRBD1. V was pared by 3 bases and J by 5 bases, with 15 bases of the junction left unmatched. Germline CDR1 LNHDA, CDR2 SQIVND (reference sequence). The CDR3 length is 18 residues. CDR3 sequence: CASSMDSGDRGRRYGYTF. The CDR3 bases are TGTGCCAGTAGTATGGATTCAGGGGACAGGGGAAGGCGTTATGGCTACACCTTC.

The chain carries TRBV7-9 and TRBJ2-5; 8 positions agree with TRBD2. The V segment lost 5 bases and the J segment 5 bases; nucleotides outside the gene matches: 4. This CDR3 is 13 amino acids long. CDR1 and CDR2 (germline): SEHNR, FQNEAQ (reference sequence). CDR3 in DNA: TGTGCCAGCAGCAAACTAGCGGCGGAGACCCAGTACTTC. Its protein product is CASSKLAAETQYF.

The V call is TRBV27, the J call TRBJ1-2; 8 bases are a match to TRBD1. The CDR3 totals 14 residues. J gave up 7 bases and V 3 bases, and 7 bases lay outside the gene matches. Germline CDR1 and CDR2: MNHEY and SMNVEV (reference sequence). The CDR3 sequence is CASSFGQGRGGYTF. The CDR3 DNA sequence: TGTGCCAGCAGTTTCGGACAGGGTCGCGGTGGCTACACCTTC.

This chain links TRBV18 with TRBJ1-2; D call uncertain. Deletions cut 8 bases from V and 5 bases from J, with 15 bases between. Germline CDR1 KGHSH, CDR2 LQKENI. The CDR3 runs to 13 residues. The CDR3 DNA reads as TGTGCCAGCCCCCGGCCCTCTAGGTATGGCTACACCTTC. Protein sequence: CASPRPSRYGYTF.

The V and J genes are TRBV6-6 and TRBJ1-1; the match to TRBD1 covers 7 bases. V lost 11 bases to trimming and J lost 3 bases; unmatched junction nucleotides: 9. This CDR3 contains 13 residues. Per germline, CDR1 MNHNY and CDR2 SVGAGI (reference sequence). DNA for the CDR3: TGTGCCGTCGCTCAGGGGGACTACACTGAAGCTTTCTTT. It yields the protein CAVAQGDYTEAFF.

In DNA, the CDR3 is TGTGCCAGCAGCTTCGGACCTCGGGGGTCTGGGGCCAACGTCCTGACTTTC. Amino acids: CASSFGPRGSGANVLTF. J is TRBJ2-6 and V is TRBV7-9, with a possible D match to TRBD2 (6 bases). The ends were cut back, 3 bases at V and 1 base at J, with 13 bases in the middle. The CDR3 runs to 17 residues. The germline V gene encodes CDR1 SEHNR and CDR2 FQNEAQ (reference sequence).

The chain is built from TRBV3-1 (or the pseudogene TRBV3-2) and TRBJ2-7, with D possibly matching TRBD1 (5 bases). This CDR3 is 13 amino acids long. V lost 4 bases and J 6 bases, leaving 13 bases between the germline ends. CDR1 LGHDT and CDR2 YNNKEL come from the germline V gene (reference sequence). CDR3 amino acids: CASSPRMQGEQYF. As DNA, the CDR3 is TGTGCCAGCAGCCCTCGCATGCAGGGCGAGCAGTACTTC.

The V and J genes are TRBV5-1 and TRBJ2-5; 7 nucleotides align to TRBD1. V trimming: 3 bases; J trimming: 5 bases; junction bases outside the gene matches: 7. CDR1 SGHRS and CDR2 YFSETQ come from the germline V gene. CDR3 length equals 14 residues. The chain's CDR3 is CASSSTGVAETQYF. The DNA for the CDR3 is TGCGCCAGCAGCTCTACAGGGGTGGCGGAGACCCAGTACTTC.

The J gene is TRBJ2-2, the V gene TRBV11-2; the D gene is possibly TRBD2 (6 bases). The CDR3 runs 14 residues. The ends were cut back, 4 bases at V and 5 bases at J, with 11 bases in the middle. In germline, CDR1 is SGHAT, CDR2 FQNNGV. This CDR3 reads CASSSLGGTGELFF. CDR3 nucleotide sequence: TGTGCCAGCAGCTCCCTGGGAGGAACCGGGGAGCTGTTTTTT.

The V gene is TRBV7-2, the J gene TRBJ2-3; TRBD2 agrees at 7 bases. Germline V CDR1 and CDR2: SGHTA, FQGNSA. This CDR3 comprises 16 residues. J was trimmed by 2 bases and V by 4 bases; bases with no gene match: 9. CDR3 sequence (DNA): TGTGCCAGCAGCTCCCCGACTAGCCTCGCCACAGATACGCAGTATTTT. Amino acids: CASSSPTSLATDTQYF.

The chain has TRBV7-2 and TRBJ2-7; 9 bases align to TRBD1. CDR1 is SGHTA, CDR2 FQGNSA, per germline. The CDR3 loop spans 16 amino acids. The J segment lost 4 bases and the V segment lost 8 bases, leaving 15 bases of the junction unmatched. In DNA, the CDR3 is TGTGCCAGCCGCCAGGGTCGGGGACAGGGTCGGTACGAGCAGTACTTC. Its protein is CASRQGRGQGRYEQYF.